Listed below are T cell receptor beta chains from one sample, sequenced in a study of CD8+ T cells in alopecia areata. TCRdb's table, derived via immunoSEQ multiplex PCR, lists solely in-frame clones and lacks some. The sample lists 150,000 to 200,000 clones, 58% seen once, with around 13% in the top ten. This material consisted of CD8+ T cells sorted from blood, taken at week 24, from a patient treated with tofacitinib. The receptors were sampled from a human donor with alopecia areata. Each CDR3 is given with its conserved first and last residue. Each record gives: V gene, J gene, D gene, clone size, CDR3 protein, CDR3 DNA. A D gene is named only where the DNA matches it firmly. The size entry is marked missing in some rows and otherwise reads once, few, many or a size class.

v_call: TRBV7-8; j_call: TRBJ2-1; d_call: TRBD2; clone_size: .; cdr3_aa: CASSLLAGGHSTFF; cdr3_nt: TGTGCCAGCAGCTTACTAGCGGGGGGTCATAGTACCTTCTTC
v_call: TRBV20-1; j_call: TRBJ2-7; d_call: .; clone_size: few; cdr3_aa: CSAKMTYEQYF; cdr3_nt: TGCAGTGCTAAAATGACCTACGAGCAGTACTTC
v_call: TRBV6-6; j_call: TRBJ1-2; d_call: .; clone_size: once; cdr3_aa: CASSSNWGYTF; cdr3_nt: TGTGCCAGCAGTTCCAACTGGGGCTACACCTTC
v_call: TRBV7-9; j_call: TRBJ2-3; d_call: TRBD1; clone_size: .; cdr3_aa: CASSYRDSLTDTQYF; cdr3_nt: TGTGCCAGCAGCTACCGGGACAGCCTCACAGATACGCAGTATTTT
v_call: TRBV5-1; j_call: TRBJ2-1; d_call: TRBD2; clone_size: .; cdr3_aa: CASSHKEGLAAANEQFF; cdr3_nt: TGCGCCAGCAGCCATAAAGAAGGACTAGCGGCGGCCAATGAGCAGTTCTTC
v_call: TRBV2; j_call: TRBJ2-3; d_call: .; clone_size: .; cdr3_aa: CASMSGTDTQYF; cdr3_nt: TGTGCCAGCATGAGCGGCACAGATACGCAGTATTTT
v_call: TRBV13; j_call: TRBJ2-1; d_call: TRBD2; clone_size: .; cdr3_aa: CASTVAGGRNEQFF; cdr3_nt: TGTGCCAGCACCGTAGCGGGGGGGCGCAATGAGCAGTTCTTC
v_call: TRBV6-1; j_call: TRBJ1-1; d_call: .; clone_size: .; cdr3_aa: CASRTNPTRYTEAFF; cdr3_nt: TGTGCCAGCAGGACCAACCCGACTCGGTACACTGAAGCTTTCTTT
v_call: TRBV14; j_call: TRBJ1-2; d_call: .; clone_size: .; cdr3_aa: CASSHDRRYGYTF; cdr3_nt: TGTGCCAGCAGCCATGACAGGAGGTATGGCTACACCTTC
v_call: TRBV10-3; j_call: TRBJ1-2; d_call: .; clone_size: .; cdr3_aa: CAIRGRFGYTF; cdr3_nt: TGTGCCATCAGGGGGCGGTTTGGCTACACCTTC
v_call: TRBV7-6; j_call: TRBJ2-2; d_call: .; clone_size: .; cdr3_aa: CASSLGPASTNTGELFF; cdr3_nt: TGTGCCAGCAGCTTAGGGCCGGCTAGCACGAACACCGGGGAGCTGTTTTTT
v_call: TRBV4-1; j_call: TRBJ1-2; d_call: TRBD1; clone_size: .; cdr3_aa: CASSQDPGTGYGYTF; cdr3_nt: TGCGCCAGCAGCCAAGATCCCGGGACAGGGTACGGCTACACCTTC
v_call: TRBV2; j_call: TRBJ2-5; d_call: .; clone_size: .; cdr3_aa: CASRRATQYF; cdr3_nt: TGTGCCAGCAGGAGGGCAACCCAGTACTTC
v_call: TRBV5-1; j_call: TRBJ2-7; d_call: .; clone_size: .; cdr3_aa: CASSLAVEYREYEQYF; cdr3_nt: TGCGCCAGCAGCTTGGCCGTCGAGTACAGGGAGTACGAGCAGTACTTC
v_call: TRBV9; j_call: TRBJ2-3; d_call: .; clone_size: .; cdr3_aa: CASSADGTLTDTQYF; cdr3_nt: TGTGCCAGCAGCGCGGACGGGACACTTACAGATACGCAGTATTTT
v_call: TRBV23-1; j_call: TRBJ2-7; d_call: .; clone_size: .; cdr3_aa: CASSQGMDVGQYF; cdr3_nt: TGCGCCAGCAGTCAGGGAATGGACGTGGGGCAGTACTTC
v_call: TRBV13; j_call: TRBJ2-5; d_call: .; clone_size: once; cdr3_aa: CASTPEPRPTGWLETQYF; cdr3_nt: TGTGCCAGCACCCCGGAGCCCAGGCCCACAGGGTGGTTAGAGACCCAGTACTTC
v_call: TRBV7-9; j_call: TRBJ2-7; d_call: .; clone_size: few; cdr3_aa: CASSFRGSNDEQYF; cdr3_nt: TGTGCCAGCAGCTTTCGAGGGTCCAACGACGAGCAGTACTTC
v_call: TRBV30; j_call: TRBJ1-3; d_call: .; clone_size: once; cdr3_aa: CAWSVGQPGDTIYF; cdr3_nt: TGTGCCTGGAGCGTCGGACAGCCGGGAGACACCATATATTTT
v_call: TRBV27; j_call: TRBJ2-5; d_call: .; clone_size: few; cdr3_aa: CASSGARTQRVETQYF; cdr3_nt: TGTGCCAGCAGCGGGGCACGCACACAACGGGTGGAGACCCAGTACTTC
v_call: TRBV5-4; j_call: TRBJ1-1; d_call: .; clone_size: few; cdr3_aa: CASSRMPNTEAFF; cdr3_nt: TGTGCCAGCAGCCGAATGCCGAACACTGAAGCTTTCTTT
v_call: TRBV5-4; j_call: TRBJ2-1; d_call: .; clone_size: .; cdr3_aa: CASSLNTNEQFF; cdr3_nt: TGTGCCAGCAGCCTGAACACCAATGAGCAGTTCTTC
v_call: TRBV13; j_call: TRBJ2-5; d_call: .; clone_size: .; cdr3_aa: CASSQDPDRQETQYF; cdr3_nt: TGTGCCAGCAGCCAAGATCCGGACAGACAAGAGACCCAGTACTTC
v_call: TRBV9; j_call: TRBJ2-1; d_call: TRBD1; clone_size: few; cdr3_aa: CASSPGTGRNNEQFF; cdr3_nt: TGTGCCAGCAGCCCCGGGACAGGCCGCAACAATGAGCAGTTCTTC
v_call: TRBV30; j_call: TRBJ2-1; d_call: .; clone_size: .; cdr3_aa: CAWSKKPEEQFF; cdr3_nt: TGTGCCTGGAGTAAAAAACCAGAGGAGCAGTTCTTC
v_call: TRBV27; j_call: TRBJ2-1; d_call: .; clone_size: .; cdr3_aa: CASSAGRRGNEQFF; cdr3_nt: TGTGCCAGCAGCGCGGGGCGGAGAGGGAATGAGCAGTTCTTC
v_call: TRBV30; j_call: TRBJ1-1; d_call: TRBD1; clone_size: .; cdr3_aa: CAGTENTEAFF; cdr3_nt: TGTGCCGGGACAGAAAACACTGAAGCTTTCTTT
v_call: TRBV15; j_call: TRBJ2-2; d_call: .; clone_size: .; cdr3_aa: CATSRDRGLEGELFF; cdr3_nt: TGTGCCACCAGCAGAGATAGAGGGCTAGAGGGGGAGCTGTTTTTT
v_call: TRBV20-1; j_call: TRBJ1-1; d_call: .; clone_size: .; cdr3_aa: CSAAIYTEAFF; cdr3_nt: TGCAGTGCCGCGATTTACACTGAAGCTTTCTTT
v_call: TRBV2; j_call: TRBJ2-2; d_call: .; clone_size: .; cdr3_aa: CASSELPPELFF; cdr3_nt: TGTGCCAGCAGTGAACTACCACCGGAGCTGTTTTTT
v_call: TRBV30; j_call: TRBJ2-7; d_call: TRBD1; clone_size: .; cdr3_aa: CAWGDRGPYEQYF; cdr3_nt: TGTGCCTGGGGGGACAGGGGTCCCTACGAGCAGTACTTC
v_call: TRBV4-1; j_call: TRBJ1-3; d_call: .; clone_size: .; cdr3_aa: CASSQGLAGNTIYF; cdr3_nt: TGCGCCAGCAGCCAAGGTCTGGCTGGAAACACCATATATTTT
v_call: TRBV6-1; j_call: TRBJ2-1; d_call: TRBD2; clone_size: few; cdr3_aa: CASSEISGGLWYNEQFF; cdr3_nt: TGTGCCAGCAGTGAAATTAGCGGGGGCCTCTGGTACAATGAGCAGTTCTTC
v_call: TRBV13; j_call: TRBJ2-7; d_call: .; clone_size: .; cdr3_aa: CASSLGDNYGRQYF; cdr3_nt: TGTGCCAGCAGCTTGGGGGACAATTACGGTCGGCAGTACTTC
v_call: TRBV5-1; j_call: TRBJ2-1; d_call: TRBD1; clone_size: .; cdr3_aa: CASRGTAGMDEQFF; cdr3_nt: TGCGCCAGCAGGGGGACAGCCGGAATGGATGAGCAGTTCTTC
v_call: TRBV19; j_call: TRBJ1-5; d_call: TRBD1; clone_size: .; cdr3_aa: CASSTRTGNQPQHF; cdr3_nt: TGTGCCAGTAGTACACGGACAGGGAATCAGCCCCAGCATTTT
v_call: TRBV29-1; j_call: TRBJ2-5; d_call: TRBD1; clone_size: .; cdr3_aa: CSGTGRETQYF; cdr3_nt: TGCAGCGGGACAGGAAGGGAGACCCAGTACTTC
v_call: TRBV5-5; j_call: TRBJ1-1; d_call: .; clone_size: .; cdr3_aa: CASSLGLNTEAFF; cdr3_nt: TGTGCCAGCAGCTTGGGACTGAACACTGAAGCTTTCTTT
v_call: TRBV2; j_call: TRBJ2-1; d_call: .; clone_size: .; cdr3_aa: CASSFRGGEQFF; cdr3_nt: TGTGCCAGCAGTTTCAGGGGTGGTGAGCAGTTCTTC
v_call: TRBV5-6; j_call: TRBJ1-1; d_call: .; clone_size: .; cdr3_aa: CASSSGTSPEAFF; cdr3_nt: TGTGCCAGCAGCTCGGGGACATCACCTGAAGCTTTCTTT
v_call: TRBV30; j_call: TRBJ1-1; d_call: .; clone_size: .; cdr3_aa: CAWSVLLGRGSGDTEAFF; cdr3_nt: TGTGCCTGGAGTGTACTTCTCGGCAGGGGTAGTGGGGACACTGAAGCTTTCTTT
v_call: TRBV5-6; j_call: TRBJ2-1; d_call: TRBD1; clone_size: .; cdr3_aa: CASSPGTGGWNEQFF; cdr3_nt: TGTGCCAGCAGCCCCGGGACAGGGGGCTGGAATGAGCAGTTCTTC
v_call: TRBV27; j_call: TRBJ2-1; d_call: .; clone_size: .; cdr3_aa: CASSLGSSYNEQFF; cdr3_nt: TGTGCCAGCAGTTTGGGGAGCTCCTACAATGAGCAGTTCTTC
v_call: TRBV7-9; j_call: TRBJ1-1; d_call: .; clone_size: .; cdr3_aa: CASSPQTSPTEAFF; cdr3_nt: TGTGCCAGCAGCCCGCAGACAAGCCCCACTGAAGCTTTCTTT
v_call: TRBV7-6; j_call: TRBJ2-1; d_call: TRBD2; clone_size: .; cdr3_aa: CASSFSLAGGSYNEQFF; cdr3_nt: TGTGCCAGCAGCTTCTCCTTAGCGGGGGGTTCCTACAATGAGCAGTTCTTC
v_call: TRBV30; j_call: TRBJ2-3; d_call: TRBD1; clone_size: .; cdr3_aa: CAWSVGTATDTQYF; cdr3_nt: TGTGCCTGGAGTGTCGGGACAGCCACAGATACGCAGTATTTT
v_call: TRBV27; j_call: TRBJ2-7; d_call: TRBD1; clone_size: .; cdr3_aa: CASSFPDRPLEQYF; cdr3_nt: TGTGCCAGCAGTTTCCCGGACAGGCCCCTCGAGCAGTACTTC
v_call: TRBV2; j_call: TRBJ2-3; d_call: .; clone_size: .; cdr3_aa: CASNNLVGGPDTQYF; cdr3_nt: TGTGCCAGCAATAACCTCGTGGGAGGACCAGATACGCAGTATTTT
v_call: TRBV5-6; j_call: TRBJ2-1; d_call: .; clone_size: .; cdr3_aa: CASSSGTDNEQFF; cdr3_nt: TGTGCCAGCAGCTCAGGGACTGACAATGAGCAGTTCTTC
v_call: TRBV10-3; j_call: TRBJ2-2; d_call: .; clone_size: few; cdr3_aa: CAITTDTGELFF; cdr3_nt: TGTGCCATCACTACCGACACCGGGGAGCTGTTTTTT
v_call: TRBV2; j_call: TRBJ2-5; d_call: TRBD2; clone_size: .; cdr3_aa: CASSEGTRWRETQYF; cdr3_nt: TGTGCCAGCAGTGAGGGGACTAGGTGGCGAGAGACCCAGTACTTC
v_call: TRBV7-6; j_call: TRBJ1-3; d_call: .; clone_size: .; cdr3_aa: CASSLGSGWDSGNTIYF; cdr3_nt: TGTGCCAGCAGCTTAGGATCGGGCTGGGACTCTGGAAACACCATATATTTT
v_call: TRBV30; j_call: TRBJ1-2; d_call: .; clone_size: .; cdr3_aa: CAWSVWRSVYYGYTF; cdr3_nt: TGTGCCTGGAGTGTGTGGAGGAGCGTGTACTATGGCTACACCTTC
v_call: TRBV27; j_call: TRBJ2-7; d_call: TRBD1; clone_size: .; cdr3_aa: CASSTSDKTGGSYEQYF; cdr3_nt: TGTGCCAGCAGTACCTCAGACAAGACAGGGGGCTCCTACGAGCAGTACTTC
v_call: TRBV2; j_call: TRBJ2-4; d_call: TRBD1; clone_size: .; cdr3_aa: CASLQGAGAKNIQYF; cdr3_nt: TGTGCCAGTCTACAGGGGGCAGGGGCCAAAAACATTCAGTACTTC